The present entry profiles one T cell receptor beta chain with its context. This sample stems from a study of blood T cell repertoires in COVID-19. TCRdb's table, derived via immunoSEQ multiplex PCR, lists solely in-frame clones and lacks some. The profile shows over 250,000 clones, roughly 86% of them singletons. V was shortened by 3 bases and J by 5 bases, with 10 bases between the two germline ends. CDR3 length equals 13 residues. The specimen sequenced was PBMCs or T cells enriched from blood (not recorded which). The TCR originated in a woman aged 25 to 45 who had recovered from COVID-19. The chain has TRBV12-3 or TRBV12-4 and TRBJ2-5; no definite D call. CDR3 region: CASSLYRRETQYF. In nucleotides, the CDR3 is TGTGCCAGCAGTTTGTACCGCCGGGAGACCCAGTACTTC.